This TCR beta chain is from a study of technical replicates of blood from four donors. The table came from immunoSEQ multiplex PCR; TCRdb's copy has only in-frame clones and leaves some out. The sample has about 70,000 clones, approximately 97% seen once. The V and J ends lost 0 bases and 5 bases respectively, with 10 bases between them. This CDR3 region has 15 residues. Germline CDR1 is MGHRA and CDR2 is YSYEKL. The sequence was obtained from a human donor in good health. The J gene is TRBJ2-2, the V gene TRBV4-1; D is ambiguous. The sample consisted of T cells isolated from PBMCs. The CDR3 loop reads CASSQDPPRTGELFF. DNA for the CDR3: TGCGCCAGCAGCCAAGATCCCCCTAGAACCGGGGAGCTGTTTTTT.